The 20 T cell receptor beta chains listed next were all sequenced from one sample in a study of T cell clonotyping in hematopoietic cell transplantation. The time point denotes: recipient sample about 28 days before transplant, after cytoreduction. Data came from immunoSEQ multiplex PCR; TCRdb stores just in-frame clones and leaves some out. This table holds roughly 9,000 clones, roughly 87% found once. Sequencing used peripheral blood mononuclear cells, obtained before stem cell transplant. These TCRs come from a woman aged 55-69 years with acute myeloid leukemia. Some clones in this sample may be carry-over from other donors' samples.

The rearrangement links TRBV19 to TRBJ1-5; TRBD1 agrees at 7 bases. The length of the CDR3 is 15 residues. Germline CDR1 reads LNHDA; CDR2 reads SQIVND (reference sequence). Trimming at V came to 0 bases and at J to 1 base, leaving 0 bases not matched to a gene. The CDR3 reads CASSIEGQSNQPQHF. Here the CDR3 DNA reads TGTGCCAGTAGTATAGAGGGACAGAGCAATCAGCCCCAGCATTTT.

This chain joins TRBV27 and TRBJ2-5; TRBD2 might be the D (6 bases). CDR3 size: 13 residues. V lost 9 bases and J 3 bases, leaving 14 bases between the germline ends. From germline, CDR1 is MNHEY and CDR2 SMNVEV (reference sequence). CDR3 nucleotide sequence: TGTGCCAGTCGACGGGAGAACGAAGAGACCCAGTACTTC. Protein: CASRRENEETQYF.

The chain is built from TRBV2 and TRBJ2-3; D ambiguous. V was shortened by 11 bases and J by 6 bases, with 15 bases between the two germline ends. The length of the CDR3 is 12 residues. Germline V gene lookup returns CDR1 SNHLY and CDR2 FYNNEI. The CDR3 DNA reads TGTGCCGGTCTCACGCGAGCGGATACGCAGTATTTT. Translation: CAGLTRADTQYF.

The chain is built from TRBV29-1 and TRBJ2-3; D may match TRBD1 or TRBD2 (5 bases each). V lost 4 bases and J 3 bases, leaving 17 bases between the germline ends. The CDR3 is made up of 15 amino acids. Germline CDR1 and CDR2: SQVTM and ANQGSEA. CDR3 sequence (DNA): TGCAGCGTTGCAATGGGACCCGGGGAGACAGATACGCAGTATTTT. Translating it yields CSVAMGPGETDTQYF.

This clone was counted only a few times. The genes are TRBV10-2 and TRBJ1-1, with D uncertain. The V and J ends lost 6 bases and 4 bases respectively, with 15 bases between them. The CDR3 consists of 14 residues. CDR1 and CDR2 (germline): WSHSY, SAAADI. The CDR3 region is CASSLGMGSTEAFF. DNA for the CDR3: TGCGCCAGCAGCCTGGGGATGGGGTCCACTGAAGCTTTCTTT.

This chain joins TRBV11-2 and TRBJ1-1; perhaps TRBD1 as D (5 bases). This CDR3 has 16 amino acids. Germline V gene data show CDR1 as SGHAT and CDR2 as FQNNGV. Trimming removed 1 base from V and 1 base from J, with 13 bases in between. The CDR3 region has the DNA TGTGCCAGCAGCTTAGGGCGGGGGGTAAAGAACACTGAAGCTTTCTTT. Protein product: CASSLGRGVKNTEAFF.

The chain carries TRBV7-2 and TRBJ1-5; D possibly corresponds to TRBD1 (5 bases). The CDR3 covers 13 residues. Trimming took 1 base from V and 7 from J, leaving 8 bases between them. The germline gives CDR1 SGHTA, CDR2 FQGNSA. The CDR3 spells CASSLGWDQPQHF. DNA for the CDR3: TGTGCCAGCAGCTTAGGGTGGGACCAGCCCCAGCATTTT. The full variable domain, its missing parts supplied by reference TRBV7-2 and TRBJ1-5, is GAGVSQSPSNKVTEKGKDVELRCDPISGHTALYWYRQSLGQGLEFLIYFQGNSAPDKSGLPSDRFSAERTGGSVSTLTIQRTQQEDSAVYLCASSLGWDQPQHFGDGTRLSIL.

The chain has TRBV6-6 and TRBJ1-1, with a tentative D call TRBD1 (5 bases). V shed 5 bases and J shed 2 bases, with 9 bases lying between them. This CDR3 spans 13 amino acids. Germline-derived CDR1 and CDR2 are MNHNY and SVGAGI (reference sequence). CDR3 bases: TGTGCCAGCAGTCGGGACTTAAACACTGAAGCTTTCTTT. Translated, it gives CASSRDLNTEAFF.

The rearrangement uses TRBV29-1 and TRBJ2-5; D not resolved. With 4 bases removed from V and 5 bases from J, the gap between germline ends came to 14 bases. The length of the CDR3 is 13 residues. Per germline, CDR1 SQVTM and CDR2 ANQGSEA. The CDR3 nucleotides read TGCAGCGTTGTTGAGTCGCAGTGGGAGACCCAGTACTTC. Its protein product is CSVVESQWETQYF.

V is TRBV9 and J is TRBJ2-7; D is uncertain. Germline lookup yields CDR1 SGDLS and CDR2 YYNGEE. This CDR3 spans 16 amino acids. Between the trimmed V and J ends, which lost 4 bases and 3 bases, there was a span of 20 bases. CDR3 amino acids: CASSPQTGVPHYEQYV. CDR3 in DNA: TGTGCCAGCAGCCCCCAAACTGGAGTTCCTCACTACGAGCAGTACGTC.

This clone was seen once. The V and J genes are TRBV7-6 and TRBJ2-2, with D perhaps TRBD1 (6 bases). CDR1 and CDR2 (germline): SGHVS, FNYEAQ. Trimming took off 3 bases at V and 2 bases at J, with 10 bases between the two ends. This CDR3 is 15 amino acids long. The CDR3 loop reads CASSFLQGNTGELFF. CDR3 nucleotide sequence: TGTGCCAGCAGCTTTTTACAGGGAAACACCGGGGAGCTGTTTTTT.

The rearrangement links TRBV4-1 to TRBJ1-2, with D possibly TRBD1 on 5 matching bases. CDR3 size: 16 residues. Germline V gene lookup returns CDR1 MGHRA and CDR2 YSYEKL. Between the trimmed V and J ends, which lost 5 bases and 8 bases, there was a span of 24 bases. Here the CDR3 reads CASSAQLGTAAGGYTF. CDR3 nucleotides: TGCGCCAGCAGCGCACAATTGGGGACCGCCGCGGGAGGCTACACCTTC.

The sample holds a few counts of this clone. The CDR3 DNA is TGTGCCAGCAGCTTAGGTTCGGTCAACGAGCAGTACTTC. This encodes CASSLGSVNEQYF. The chain links TRBV11-3 to TRBJ2-7; no clear D. The V end was cut by 1 base, the J end by 5 bases, with 9 bases between. The CDR3 runs to 13 residues. Germline CDR1 SGHNT, CDR2 YENEEA.

This chain connects TRBV6-5 to TRBJ2-2; perhaps D is TRBD1 or TRBD2 (5 bases each). CDR3 size: 13 residues. Looked up from germline, CDR1 is MNHEY and CDR2 is SVGAGI. Trimming left V 2 bases short and J 10 bases short, with 11 bases between. The CDR3 loop reads CASSYAGAAELFF. The CDR3 DNA reads TGTGCCAGCAGTTACGCCGGGGCGGCGGAGCTGTTTTTT.

CDR3 loop: CASTLPGRGTGTYEQYV. The CDR3 DNA reads TGCGCCAGCACCCTCCCCGGTAGGGGGACAGGAACCTACGAGCAGTACGTC. The rearrangement uses TRBV10-1 and TRBJ2-7, with 8 bases aligning to TRBD1. V shed 7 bases, J shed 2 bases, and the junction held 16 bases outside the gene matches. Germline V gene data show CDR1 as WNHNN and CDR2 as SYGVQD (reference sequence). The CDR3 extends over 17 amino acids.

This clone was seen only a few times. The chain joins TRBV6-1 to TRBJ2-2; no reliable D call. The germline V gene has CDR1 MNHNS and CDR2 SASEGT. V lost 10 bases and J lost 2, with 11 bases in between. The CDR3 is 13 residues long. Written as DNA, the CDR3 is TGTGCCATTCGAGAGGTTAACACCGGGGAGCTGTTTTTT. Translating gives CAIREVNTGELFF.

The V call is TRBV9, the J call TRBJ2-3, with 10 bases identical to TRBD2. CDR1 and CDR2 from the germline V gene are SGDLS and YYNGEE. Germline trimming cut 4 bases from V and 6 bases from J; bases unmatched to any gene: 23. The CDR3 spans 20 residues. This chain's CDR3 is CASSLTPSGSTGAGSDTQYF. CDR3 nucleotide sequence: TGTGCCAGCAGCCTAACCCCTAGCGGGAGTACGGGTGCTGGTAGTGATACGCAGTATTTT.

The chain recombines TRBV7-9 with TRBJ2-4, with D unclear. Trimming took off 1 base at V and 1 base at J, with 8 bases between the two ends. Germline loops: CDR1 SEHNR, CDR2 FQNEAQ (reference sequence). This CDR3 has 15 residues. The CDR3 protein is CASSLGAMAKNIQYF. The CDR3 region has the DNA TGTGCCAGCAGCTTAGGGGCTATGGCCAAAAACATTCAGTACTTC.

This chain joins TRBV9 and TRBJ2-3; TRBD1 agrees at 8 bases. Looked up from germline, CDR1 is SGDLS and CDR2 is YYNGEE. The CDR3 has 16 amino acids. The ends lost 0 bases at V and 4 bases at J; junction bases unmatched: 7. CDR3 sequence reads: CASSVESRGLSDTQYF. The CDR3 nucleotides are TGTGCCAGCAGCGTAGAATCCAGGGGGCTGTCAGATACGCAGTATTTT.

The chain employs TRBV9 and TRBJ2-1; TRBD2 aligns across 10 bases. Germline CDR1 is SGDLS and CDR2 is YYNGEE. The CDR3 contains 14 residues. V was clipped by 5 bases and J by 6 bases; unmatched bases: 5. As DNA, the CDR3 is TGTGCCAGCAGTACTAGCGGGACTTTCAATGAGCAGTTCTTC. This codes for CASSTSGTFNEQFF.